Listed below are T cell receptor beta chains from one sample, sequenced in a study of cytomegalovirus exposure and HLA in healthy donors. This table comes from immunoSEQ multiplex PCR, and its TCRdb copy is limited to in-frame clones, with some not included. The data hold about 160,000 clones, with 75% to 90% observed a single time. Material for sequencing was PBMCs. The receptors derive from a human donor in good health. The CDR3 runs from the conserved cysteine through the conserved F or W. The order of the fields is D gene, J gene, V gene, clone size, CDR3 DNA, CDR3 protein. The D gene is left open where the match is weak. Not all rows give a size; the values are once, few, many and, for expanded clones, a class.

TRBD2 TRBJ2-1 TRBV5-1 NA TGCGCCAGCAGCTTGGAGGCTAGCGGGGGCTACAATGAGCAGTTCTTC CASSLEASGGYNEQFF
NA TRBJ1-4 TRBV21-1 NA TGTGCCAGCAGCAAAGTACAGGGGTTACGGGAAAAACTGTTTTTT CASSKVQGLREKLFF
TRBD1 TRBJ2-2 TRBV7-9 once TGTGCCAGATCACAGGGGACCGGGGAGCTGTTTTTT CARSQGTGELFF
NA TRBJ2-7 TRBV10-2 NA TGCGCCAGCAGTGATAGCGGCGACGAGCAGTACTTC CASSDSGDEQYF
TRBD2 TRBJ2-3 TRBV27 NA TGTGCCAGCAGTGGGGGGGAGGCTAGCGGGGGGACAGATACGCAGTATTTT CASSGGEASGGTDTQYF
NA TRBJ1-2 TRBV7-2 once TGTGCCAGCAGCTTACTGGGACACCCTAACTATGGCTACACCTTC CASSLLGHPNYGYTF
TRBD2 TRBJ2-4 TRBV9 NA TGTGCCAGCAGCAAACAGCGGGGGGCTAAAAACATTCAGTACTTC CASSKQRGAKNIQYF
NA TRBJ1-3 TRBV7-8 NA TGTGCCAGCAGCCTACGCGGGGCTATCTCTGGAAACACCATATATTTT CASSLRGAISGNTIYF
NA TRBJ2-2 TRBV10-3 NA TGTGCCATCAGTGGGCAGGGGGGCACCGGGGAGCTGTTTTTT CAISGQGGTGELFF
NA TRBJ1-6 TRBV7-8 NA TGTGCCAGCAGCTTAGTGATTGGACAGTCTAATTCACCCCTCCACTTT CASSLVIGQSNSPLHF
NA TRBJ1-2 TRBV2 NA TGTGCCAGCAGTGAAGCGGGCAGGGAGGTCTACACCTTC CASSEAGREVYTF
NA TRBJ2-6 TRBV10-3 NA TGTGCCATCGCCGCGACAACCGGGGCTGGGGCCAACGTCCTGACTTTC CAIAATTGAGANVLTF
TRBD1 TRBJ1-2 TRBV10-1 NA TGCGCCAGCAGTGAGCGCCTGGGACAGCTATACACCTTC CASSERLGQLYTF
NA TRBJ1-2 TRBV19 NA TGTGCCAGTAGTATAAGGAGAGACAGAGACTATGGCTACACCTTC CASSIRRDRDYGYTF
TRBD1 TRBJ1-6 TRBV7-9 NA TGTGCCAGCAGCTCACGGACAGGGTGGGGTAATTCACCCCTCCACTTT CASSSRTGWGNSPLHF
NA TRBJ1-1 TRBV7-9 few TGTGCCAGCAGCTCAAACGGGGGGCCTGTTTCTGAAGCTTTCTTT CASSSNGGPVSEAFF